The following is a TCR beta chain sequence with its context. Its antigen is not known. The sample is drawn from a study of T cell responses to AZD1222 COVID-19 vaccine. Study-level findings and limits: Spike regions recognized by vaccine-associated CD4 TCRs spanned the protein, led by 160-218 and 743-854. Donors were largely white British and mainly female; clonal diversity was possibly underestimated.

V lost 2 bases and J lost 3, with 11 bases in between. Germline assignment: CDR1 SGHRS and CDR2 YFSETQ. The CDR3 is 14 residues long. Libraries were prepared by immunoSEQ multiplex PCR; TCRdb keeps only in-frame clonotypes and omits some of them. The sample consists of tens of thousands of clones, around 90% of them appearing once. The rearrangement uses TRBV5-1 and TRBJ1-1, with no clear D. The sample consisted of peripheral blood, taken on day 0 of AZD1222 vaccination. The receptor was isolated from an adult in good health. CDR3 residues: CASSFRVRDTEAFF. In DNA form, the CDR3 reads TGCGCCAGCAGCTTCCGGGTGAGGGACACTGAAGCTTTCTTT.